One T cell receptor (beta chain) is described in this entry. Its matching antigen is unknown. The data originate from a study of monozygotic twins with inflammatory bowel disease. The study's findings and limits: The analysis did not separate different T cell subtypes. TCRbeta diversity (inverse Simpson) was lower in IBD patients than in healthy co-twins.

Isolation of total RNA was performed on whole blood, with no prior T cell sorting. Two nested PCRs, of roughly 17 and 9 cycles, processed TCRalpha and TCRbeta cDNA. TCRdb re-called the 5' RACE reads, yielding one record per CDR3 amino acid sequence without DNA. The table for this sample gives 150,000 to 200,000 distinct CDR3 sequences. CDR3 length equals 16 residues. Looked up from germline, CDR1 is SGHNT and CDR2 is YYREEE (reference sequence). Sequenced: blood. This sequence joins TRBV5-4 and TRBJ1-2; TCRdb's D call of TRBD1 is untestable without DNA. This TCR was sampled from a human donor with ulcerative colitis or Crohn's disease, or a healthy co-twin of an affected twin (not recorded which). The CDR3 loop reads CASSFEAGATIYGYTF.